This TCR beta chain was documented in a study of blood T cells in healthy people across ages. Primed by a sample-barcoded 5' primer and a J-beta primer mix, a second PCR proceeded for roughly 7 to 12 cycles. All samples yielded 3 million or more CDR3-containing paired-end reads. TCRdb reprocessed the 5' RACE reads with MiXCR, giving one entry per CDR3 protein. The profile shows 1.5 million to 2 million distinct CDR3 sequences, roughly 27% of them singletons. This clonotype was counted between two and nine times. Its antigen is undetermined. Each sample yielded at least 6 micrograms of PBMC total RNA. The study's findings and limits: Getting older went along with TCR beta diversity per million T cells dropping roughly linearly. It was not known whether donors were CMV positive (a possible confounder of expanded clonotype changes).

With 4 bases clipped from V and 7 bases from J, the junction kept 11 bases outside the gene matches. The CDR3 runs 16 residues. Germline assignment: CDR1 SGHVS and CDR2 FQNEAQ. This TCR derives from a woman in her twenties or thirties in good health. Sample: blood. V gene TRBV7-8 combines with J gene TRBJ2-1; 9 bases are shared with TRBD2. The CDR3: CASSSPRGAGGNEQFF. CDR3 nucleotide sequence: TGTGCCAGCAGCTCCCCGCGGGGGGCGGGAGGGAATGAGCAGTTCTTC.